The 27 T cell receptor beta chains in this list originate from one sample, sequenced in a study of CD8 T cells in ankylosing spondylitis. In TCRdb, the 5' RACE reads were re-called with MiXCR into one record per CDR3 protein. The data contain around 330,000 distinct CDR3 sequences, 11% of them singletons. The sequencing input was blood, either unsorted or a sorted T cell fraction (not recorded which). The source is a female donor with ankylosing spondylitis or in good health (not recorded which).

The sample holds many counts of this clonotype. The gene calls are TRBV11-3 and TRBJ2-1; 8 bases align to TRBD2. The trim removed 4 bases at V and 8 bases at J, leaving 4 bases unmatched. The germline V gene encodes CDR1 SGHNT and CDR2 YENEEA. The CDR3 covers 13 residues. This CDR3 is CASSYSGVHEQFF. The CDR3 region has the DNA TGTGCCAGCAGCTATAGCGGGGTCCATGAGCAGTTCTTC.

There are many counts of this clonotype. The chain's CDR3 is CSARPLGETQYF. CDR3 in DNA: TGCAGTGCTCGGCCCCTCGGGGAGACCCAGTACTTC. V usage is TRBV20-1 and J usage is TRBJ2-5, with D uncertain. The CDR3 has 12 residues. The germline V and J ends were trimmed by 5 bases and 5 bases, with 12 bases remaining between them. Germline V lookup: CDR1 DFQATT, CDR2 SNEGSKA (reference sequence).

This clonotype was observed a few times. The rearrangement links TRBV7-2 to TRBJ2-7, with D possibly matching TRBD1 (6 bases). V dropped 3 bases and J dropped 0 bases, with 9 bases sitting between them. The germline V gene encodes CDR1 SGHTA and CDR2 FQGNSA. The CDR3 runs to 14 residues. The CDR3 region is CASSFRQASYEQYF. The CDR3 DNA reads as TGTGCCAGCAGCTTTAGACAGGCCTCCTACGAGCAGTACTTC.

A few counts support this clonotype. The chain uses TRBV12-3 or TRBV12-4 and TRBJ2-7; D uncertain. This CDR3 has 14 amino acids. Trimming shortened V by 1 base and J by 2 bases, and 9 bases separated the two germline ends. The CDR3 sequence is CASSLVPQTYEQYF. The CDR3, as DNA: TGTGCCAGCAGTTTAGTGCCCCAGACCTACGAGCAGTACTTC.

This clonotype was observed at least ten times. The rearrangement uses TRBV10-2 and TRBJ2-7; 7 bases line up with TRBD1. Looked up from germline, CDR1 is WSHSY and CDR2 is SAAADI. After removal of 6 bases from V and 7 bases from J, the junction contained 12 bases not matched to a gene. The CDR3 has 14 amino acids. The CDR3 nucleotides read TGCGCCAGCAGCTCGGGACAGAAGACAGGGGAGCAGTACTTC. This gives the protein CASSSGQKTGEQYF.

This clonotype was found many times. The chain couples TRBV7-9 to TRBJ2-4; 9 bases align to TRBD1. The CDR3 runs 15 residues. Germline-derived CDR1 and CDR2 are SEHNR and FQNEAQ (reference sequence). V dropped 5 bases and J dropped 7; count of bases not matched to a gene: 9. CDR3 coding DNA: TGTGCCAGCAGCGGAGGGACAGGGATCGATAACATTCAGTACTTC. Its translation: CASSGGTGIDNIQYF.

This clonotype was seen only a few times. This chain connects TRBV5-1 to TRBJ2-3; TRBD1 matches 7 bases. Germline CDR1 SGHRS, CDR2 YFSETQ. The CDR3 has 15 residues. V gave up 0 bases and J gave up 3 bases; unmatched junction bases: 4. The CDR3 spells CASSLEDRATDTQYF. CDR3 nucleotides: TGCGCCAGCAGCTTGGAAGACAGGGCGACAGATACGCAGTATTTT.

The rearrangement links TRBV20-1 to TRBJ2-7, with 12 bases that match TRBD2. V dropped 3 bases and J dropped 0; count of bases not matched to a gene: 9. In germline, CDR1 is DFQATT, CDR2 SNEGSKA (reference sequence). The CDR3 extends over 17 amino acids. The CDR3: CSASLGTSGPSSYEQYF. CDR3 in DNA: TGCAGTGCTAGCCTCGGGACTAGCGGGCCCTCCTCCTACGAGCAGTACTTC.

Ten or more counts support this clonotype. V and J are TRBV20-1 and TRBJ2-7, with 9 positions matching TRBD1. The CDR3 is made up of 14 amino acids. The ends lost 0 bases at V and 2 bases at J; junction bases unmatched: 2. The germline V gene encodes CDR1 DFQATT and CDR2 SNEGSKA (reference sequence). The CDR3: CSARDWDRAYEQYF. The CDR3 nucleotides are TGCAGTGCTAGAGATTGGGACAGGGCCTACGAGCAGTACTTC.

This clonotype was detected many times. V gene TRBV20-1 combines with J gene TRBJ2-1; 7 positions match TRBD2. This CDR3 contains 13 residues. V gave up 6 bases and J gave up 7 bases; unmatched junction bases: 9. CDR1 and CDR2 from the germline V gene are DFQATT and SNEGSKA (reference sequence). The CDR3 DNA follows: TGCAGTGCCCCCGCCCGGGGAGGGAATGAGCAGTTCTTC. Protein sequence: CSAPARGGNEQFF.

J is TRBJ1-3 and V is TRBV19, with no clear D. The germline V gene has CDR1 LNHDA and CDR2 SQIVND (reference sequence). V was cut by 4 bases and J by 0 bases, with 13 bases left in between. This CDR3 is 16 amino acids long. The CDR3 sequence: CASSTLDLNSGNTIYF. CDR3 DNA: TGTGCCAGTAGTACCCTGGACCTGAACTCTGGAAACACCATATATTTT.

This sequence joins TRBV28 and TRBJ1-1; no clear D. Germline V gene data show CDR1 as MDHEN and CDR2 as SYDVKM. Deletions cut 3 bases from V and 8 bases from J, with 10 bases between. The CDR3 covers 12 residues. The CDR3 sequence is CASSFRAQEAFF. Here the CDR3 DNA reads TGTGCCAGCAGTTTTAGGGCCCAAGAAGCTTTCTTT.

Concerning this clonotype: At one boundary the junction diverges from the germline segment, which might be a read error. The rearrangement links TRBV3-1 to TRBJ2-7; 13 bases map to TRBD2. Germline V gene sequence: CDR1 LGHDT, CDR2 YNNKEL (reference sequence). The CDR3 length is 17 residues. CDR3: CATSHGTSGAKPYEQYF. The DNA for the CDR3 is TGTGCCACCAGCCATGGGACTAGCGGGGCGAAACCCTACGAGCAGTACTTC.

This clonotype was found many times. This chain connects TRBV5-5 to TRBJ1-2; no firm D call. CDR1 is SGHKS and CDR2 is YYEKEE in the germline V gene (reference sequence). CDR3 size: 14 residues. V lost 2 bases, J lost 8 bases, and 16 bases lay in between. For the CDR3, the DNA is TGTGCCAGCAGCTTAGATAACGGGATCCAAGGCTACACCTTC. This gives the protein CASSLDNGIQGYTF. Full variable domain (remainder filled in from reference TRBV5-5 and TRBJ1-2): DAGVTQSPTHLIKTRGQQVTLRCSPISGHKSVSWYQQVLGQGPQFIFQYYEKEERGRGNFPDRFSARQFPNYSSELNVNALLLGDSALYLCASSLDNGIQGYTFGSGTRLTVV.

The sample holds many counts of this clonotype. The V gene is TRBV25-1, the J gene TRBJ1-2, with TRBD1 identical over 8 bases. With V trimmed by 5 bases and J by 7 bases, 9 bases remained unmatched. CDR1 and CDR2 from the germline V gene are MGHDK and SYGVNS. This CDR3 spans 14 amino acids. CDR3 DNA sequence: TGTGCCAGCAGTCCTAACATTGACAGGGGTGGCTACACCTTC. Translation gives CASSPNIDRGGYTF.

This clonotype occurred many times. This chain uses TRBV20-1 with TRBJ2-5; the D call may be TRBD1 or TRBD2 (7 bases each). Trimming removed 5 bases from V and 6 bases from J, with 16 bases in between. Germline V CDR1 and CDR2: DFQATT, SNEGSKA (reference sequence). The CDR3 is 13 residues long. For the CDR3, the DNA is TGCAGTGCTCCGAGCAGGGGGGGGAAGACCCAGTACTTC. Amino acid sequence: CSAPSRGGKTQYF.

In this sample, this clonotype turned up many times. The V call is TRBV6-1, the J call TRBJ2-7; tentative D call: TRBD2 (5 bases). Germline V gene data show CDR1 as MNHNS and CDR2 as SASEGT. The CDR3 totals 11 residues. V was shortened by 4 bases and J by 6 bases, with 7 bases between the two germline ends. CDR3: CASSGGPEQYF. CDR3 DNA sequence: TGTGCCAGCAGTGGAGGGCCCGAGCAGTACTTC.

This clonotype was counted many times. This chain links TRBV5-1 with TRBJ1-6; 11 bases match TRBD1. The CDR3 loop spans 18 amino acids. The V gene's germline CDR1 is SGHRS and CDR2 YFSETQ. J lost 5 bases, V lost 5 bases, and 12 bases had no gene match. CDR3 nucleotides: TGCGCCAGCAGTATAGGACAGGGGGCTTTAAGAGATAATTCACCCCTCCACTTT. Protein product: CASSIGQGALRDNSPLHF.

Remarks on this clonotype: A read error may explain this, as a much larger clone is one base away. The V gene is TRBV29-1, the J gene TRBJ2-1; TRBD1 aligns across 10 bases. V trimming: 7 bases; J trimming: 11 bases; junction bases outside the gene matches: 14. CDR3 length equals 14 residues. CDR1 is SQVTM and CDR2 is ANQGSEA in the germline V gene. Written as DNA, the CDR3 is TGCAGCGCCCTGGGACAGGGGAAGGTCAGTAAGCAGTTCTTC. It specifies CSALGQGKVSKQFF.

This clonotype appeared many times. The chain carries TRBV29-1 and TRBJ2-5, with D tentatively TRBD1 (7 bases). CDR1 and CDR2 from the germline V gene are SQVTM and ANQGSEA. The CDR3 is made up of 14 amino acids. The V end lost 4 bases, the J end lost 5 bases, and 17 bases lay between the germline ends. CDR3 loop: CSVGSRRGQETQYF. CDR3 DNA: TGCAGCGTTGGAAGTCGGAGGGGGCAGGAGACCCAGTACTTC.

This clonotype has just a few counts. The rearrangement links TRBV10-3 to TRBJ2-1, with TRBD1 matching 9 bases. The germline gives CDR1 ENHRY, CDR2 SYGVKD. The CDR3 loop spans 15 amino acids. Trimming cost V 11 bases and J 0 bases; bases outside gene matches: 8. The CDR3 is CAVEPGQGSYNEQFF. The CDR3 bases are TGTGCCGTCGAGCCGGGACAGGGCTCCTACAATGAGCAGTTCTTC.

For this clonotype: The CDR3 does not end in the conserved phenylalanine or tryptophan, so this is likely a read error. The rearrangement links TRBV5-4 to TRBJ2-1; a possible D gene is TRBD2 (5 bases). Germline values: CDR1 SGHNT, CDR2 YYREEE (reference sequence). The CDR3 has 16 amino acids. Trimming removed 4 bases at V and 4 bases at J, with 18 bases between. The CDR3 reads CASSPATLRAYNEQFI. CDR3 bases: TGTGCCAGCAGCCCCGCAACTCTGAGGGCGTACAATGAGCAGTTCATC.

This clonotype showed up many times. The rearrangement links TRBV10-3 to TRBJ2-7; D is ambiguous. Germline assignment: CDR1 ENHRY and CDR2 SYGVKD. V gave up 3 bases and J gave up 4 bases, with 7 bases separating them. The CDR3 contains 12 residues. DNA of the CDR3: TGTGCCATCAGTGAAACCGGGTACGAGCAGTACTTC. This gives the protein CAISETGYEQYF.

Only a few counts were recorded for this clonotype. The chain has TRBV6-5 and TRBJ2-2; D ambiguous. The germline gives CDR1 MNHEY, CDR2 SVGAGI. V was clipped by 7 bases and J by 2 bases, with 11 bases between them. This CDR3 comprises 14 residues. Here the CDR3 reads CASNSQANTGELFF. As DNA, the CDR3 is TGTGCCAGCAATTCGCAAGCAAACACCGGGGAGCTGTTTTTT.

CDR3 region: CASSAPGGTFETQYF. CDR3 coding DNA: TGTGCCAGCAGTGCTCCGGGGGGCACATTTGAGACCCAGTACTTC. J is TRBJ2-5 and V is TRBV25-1; tentative D call: TRBD2 (7 bases). Germline CDR1 reads MGHDK; CDR2 reads SYGVNS. The CDR3 consists of 15 residues. With 4 bases removed from V and 5 bases from J, the gap between germline ends came to 17 bases.

J is TRBJ2-1 and V is TRBV27, with 7 nucleotides matching TRBD2. V was clipped by 2 bases and J by 6 bases; unmatched bases: 7. This CDR3 region has 15 residues. Germline CDR1 MNHEY, CDR2 SMNVEV (reference sequence). This CDR3 reads CASSLTGGRGNEQFF. The CDR3, as DNA: TGTGCCAGCAGTTTAACCGGCGGGAGAGGCAATGAGCAGTTCTTC.

This clonotype was counted ten times or more. V gene TRBV24-1 combines with J gene TRBJ2-2, with 7 bases aligning to TRBD1. Germline loops: CDR1 KGHDR, CDR2 SFDVKD. The CDR3 loop spans 18 amino acids. V lost 1 base to trimming and J lost 1 base; unmatched junction nucleotides: 8. CDR3 in amino acids: CATSDFSAGTVNTGELFF. The CDR3 coding sequence is TGTGCCACCAGTGATTTTTCCGCCGGGACAGTGAACACCGGGGAGCTGTTTTTT.